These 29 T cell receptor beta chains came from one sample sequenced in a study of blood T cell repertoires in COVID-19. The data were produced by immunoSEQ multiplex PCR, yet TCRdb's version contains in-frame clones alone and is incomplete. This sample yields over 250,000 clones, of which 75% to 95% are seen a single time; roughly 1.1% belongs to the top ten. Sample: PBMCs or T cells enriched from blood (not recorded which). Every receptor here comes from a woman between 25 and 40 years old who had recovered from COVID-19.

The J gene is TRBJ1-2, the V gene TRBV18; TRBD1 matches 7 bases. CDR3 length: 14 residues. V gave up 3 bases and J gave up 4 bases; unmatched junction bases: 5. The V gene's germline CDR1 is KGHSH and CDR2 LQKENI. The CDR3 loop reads CASSPTGEIYGYTF. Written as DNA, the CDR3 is TGTGCCAGCTCACCTACAGGGGAGATCTATGGCTACACCTTC.

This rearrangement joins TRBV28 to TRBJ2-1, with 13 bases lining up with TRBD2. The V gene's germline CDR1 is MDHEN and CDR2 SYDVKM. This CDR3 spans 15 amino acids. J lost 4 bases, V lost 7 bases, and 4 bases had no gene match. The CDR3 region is CASIGGLAGYNEQFF. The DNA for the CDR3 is TGTGCCAGCATCGGGGGACTAGCGGGATACAATGAGCAGTTCTTC.

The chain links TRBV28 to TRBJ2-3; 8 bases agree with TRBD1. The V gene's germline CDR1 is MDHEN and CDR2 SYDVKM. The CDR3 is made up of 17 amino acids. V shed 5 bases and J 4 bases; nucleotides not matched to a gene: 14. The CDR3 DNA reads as TGTGCCAGCAGTCCCCCTCGGGACAGGTTCTTCCCAGATACGCAGTATTTT. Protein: CASSPPRDRFFPDTQYF. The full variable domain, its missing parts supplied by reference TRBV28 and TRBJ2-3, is DVKVTQSSRYLVKRTGEKVFLECVQDMDHENMFWYRQDPGLGLRLIYFSYDVKMKEKGDIPEGYSVSREKKERFSLILESASTNQTSMYLCASSPPRDRFFPDTQYFGPGTRLTVL.

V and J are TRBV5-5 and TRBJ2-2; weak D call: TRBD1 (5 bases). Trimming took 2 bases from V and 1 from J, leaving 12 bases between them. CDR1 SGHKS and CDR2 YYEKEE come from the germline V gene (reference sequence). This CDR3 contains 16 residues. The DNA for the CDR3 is TGTGCCAGCAGCTTCCGTTCAGGGATGAACACCGGGGAGCTGTTTTTT. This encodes CASSFRSGMNTGELFF.

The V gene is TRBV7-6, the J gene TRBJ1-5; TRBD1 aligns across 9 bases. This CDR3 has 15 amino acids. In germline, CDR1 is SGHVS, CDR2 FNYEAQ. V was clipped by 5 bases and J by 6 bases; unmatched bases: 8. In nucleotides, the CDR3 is TGTGCCAGCAGCAGGGGACAGGGCCGAGGTCAGCCCCAGCATTTT. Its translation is CASSRGQGRGQPQHF.

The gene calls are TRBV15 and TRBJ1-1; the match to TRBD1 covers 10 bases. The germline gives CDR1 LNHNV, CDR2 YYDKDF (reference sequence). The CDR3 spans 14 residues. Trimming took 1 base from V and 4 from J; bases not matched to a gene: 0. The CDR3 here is CATSRGTGGTEAFF. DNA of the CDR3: TGTGCCACCAGCAGAGGGACAGGGGGCACTGAAGCTTTCTTT.

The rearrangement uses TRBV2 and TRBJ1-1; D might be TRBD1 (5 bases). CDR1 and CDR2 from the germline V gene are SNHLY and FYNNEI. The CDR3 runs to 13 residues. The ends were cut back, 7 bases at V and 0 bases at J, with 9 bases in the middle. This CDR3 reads CASTQGLNTEAFF. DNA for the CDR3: TGTGCCAGCACTCAGGGATTGAACACTGAAGCTTTCTTT.

CDR3 loop: CASRGTGNHEQFF. The CDR3 nucleotides read TGTGCCAGCAGAGGGACAGGGAACCATGAGCAGTTCTTC. The chain employs TRBV12-3 or TRBV12-4 and TRBJ2-1; 9 bases are shared with TRBD1. CDR3 length equals 13 residues. J was trimmed by 8 bases and V by 6 bases; bases with no gene match: 5.

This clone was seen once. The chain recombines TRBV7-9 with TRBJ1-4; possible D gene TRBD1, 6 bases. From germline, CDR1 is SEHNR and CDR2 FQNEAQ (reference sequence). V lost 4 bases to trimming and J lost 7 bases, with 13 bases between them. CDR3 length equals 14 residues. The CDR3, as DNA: TGTGCCAGCAGCTCCCGGACAGTAGGTGAAAAACTGTTTTTT. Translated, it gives CASSSRTVGEKLFF. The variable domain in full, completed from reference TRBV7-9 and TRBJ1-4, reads DTGVSQNPRHKITKRGQNVTFRCDPISEHNRLYWYRQTLGQGPEFLTYFQNEAQLEKSRLLSDRFSAERPKGSFSTLEIQRTEQGDSAMYLCASSSRTVGEKLFFGSGTQLSVL.

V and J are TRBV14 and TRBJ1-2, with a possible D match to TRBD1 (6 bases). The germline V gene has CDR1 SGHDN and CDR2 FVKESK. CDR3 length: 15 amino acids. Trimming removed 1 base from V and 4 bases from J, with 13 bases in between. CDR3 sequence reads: CASSQADSPIYGYTF. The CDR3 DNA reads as TGTGCCAGCAGCCAAGCGGACAGTCCGATCTATGGCTACACCTTC. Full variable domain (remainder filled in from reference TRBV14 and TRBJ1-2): EAGVTQFPSHSVIEKGQTVTLRCDPISGHDNLYWYRRVMGKEIKFLLHFVKESKQDESGMPNNRFLAERTGGTYSTLKVQPAELEDSGVYFCASSQADSPIYGYTFGSGTRLTVV.

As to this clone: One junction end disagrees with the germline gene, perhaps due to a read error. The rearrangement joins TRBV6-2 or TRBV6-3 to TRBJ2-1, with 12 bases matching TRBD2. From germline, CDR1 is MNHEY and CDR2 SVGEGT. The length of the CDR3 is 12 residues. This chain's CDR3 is CASSYRLAGVIF. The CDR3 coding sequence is TGTGCCAGCAGTTACCGACTAGCGGGAGTCATCTTC.

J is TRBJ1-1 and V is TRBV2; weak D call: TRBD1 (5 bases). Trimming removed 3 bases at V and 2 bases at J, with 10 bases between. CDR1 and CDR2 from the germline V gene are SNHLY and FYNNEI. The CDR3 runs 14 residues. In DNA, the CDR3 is TGTGCCAGCAGTGAGAGGACAACTAACACTGAAGCTTTCTTT. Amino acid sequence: CASSERTTNTEAFF. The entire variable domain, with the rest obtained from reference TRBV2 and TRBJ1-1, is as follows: EPEVTQTPSHQVTQMGQEVILRCVPISNHLYFYWYRQILGQKVEFLVSFYNNEISEKSEIFDDQFSVERPDGSNFTLKIRSTKLEDSAMYFCASSERTTNTEAFFGQGTRLTVV.

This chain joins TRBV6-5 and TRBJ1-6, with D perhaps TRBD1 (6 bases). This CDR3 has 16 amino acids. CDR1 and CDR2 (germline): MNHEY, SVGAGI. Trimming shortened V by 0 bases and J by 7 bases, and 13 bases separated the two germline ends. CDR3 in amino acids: CASSYSAGVVNSPLHF. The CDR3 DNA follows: TGTGCCAGCAGTTACTCCGCAGGGGTAGTAAATTCACCCCTCCACTTT.

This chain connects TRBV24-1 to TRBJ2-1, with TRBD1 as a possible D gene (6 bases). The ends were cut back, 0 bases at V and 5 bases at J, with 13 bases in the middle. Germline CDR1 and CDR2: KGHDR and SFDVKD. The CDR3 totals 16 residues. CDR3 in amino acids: CATSDLKQGANNEQFF. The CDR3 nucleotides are TGTGCCACCAGTGATTTGAAACAGGGTGCAAACAATGAGCAGTTCTTC.

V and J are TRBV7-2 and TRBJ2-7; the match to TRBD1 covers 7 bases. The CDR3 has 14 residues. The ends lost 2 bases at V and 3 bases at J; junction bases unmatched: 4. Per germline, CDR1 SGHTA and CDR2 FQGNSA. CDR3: CASSLQRDSYEQYF. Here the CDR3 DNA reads TGTGCCAGCAGCTTACAAAGGGACAGCTACGAGCAGTACTTC. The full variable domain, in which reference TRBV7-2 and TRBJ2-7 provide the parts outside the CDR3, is GAGVSQSPSNKVTEKGKDVELRCDPISGHTALYWYRQSLGQGLEFLIYFQGNSAPDKSGLPSDRFSAERTGGSVSTLTIQRTQQEDSAVYLCASSLQRDSYEQYFGPGTRLTVT.

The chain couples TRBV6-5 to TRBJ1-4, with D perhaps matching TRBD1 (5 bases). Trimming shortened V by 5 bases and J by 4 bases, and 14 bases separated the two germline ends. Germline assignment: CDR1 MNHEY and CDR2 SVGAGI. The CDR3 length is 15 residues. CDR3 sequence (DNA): TGTGCCAGCAGTATCCGAGGACAACATAATGAAAAACTGTTTTTT. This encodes CASSIRGQHNEKLFF.

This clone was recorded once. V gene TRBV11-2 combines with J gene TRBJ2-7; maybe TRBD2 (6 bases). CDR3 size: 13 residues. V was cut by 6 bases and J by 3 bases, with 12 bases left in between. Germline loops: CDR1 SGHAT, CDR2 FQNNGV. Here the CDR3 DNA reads TGTGCCAGCAGGCGGTCCGGGAGCTACGAGCAGTACTTC. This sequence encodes CASRRSGSYEQYF.

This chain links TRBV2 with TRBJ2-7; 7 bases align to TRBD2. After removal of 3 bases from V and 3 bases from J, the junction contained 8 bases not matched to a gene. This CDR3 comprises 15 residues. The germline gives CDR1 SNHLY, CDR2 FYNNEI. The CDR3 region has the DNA TGTGCCAGCAGTGACATTTCGGGAGGAAGCTACGAGCAGTACTTC. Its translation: CASSDISGGSYEQYF.

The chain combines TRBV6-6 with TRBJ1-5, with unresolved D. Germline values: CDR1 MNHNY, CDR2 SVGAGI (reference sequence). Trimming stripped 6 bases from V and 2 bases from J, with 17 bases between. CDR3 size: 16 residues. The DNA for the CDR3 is TGTGCCAGCAGCTCCGGTGAGGGATCTGGCAATCAGCCCCAGCATTTT. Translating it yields CASSSGEGSGNQPQHF.

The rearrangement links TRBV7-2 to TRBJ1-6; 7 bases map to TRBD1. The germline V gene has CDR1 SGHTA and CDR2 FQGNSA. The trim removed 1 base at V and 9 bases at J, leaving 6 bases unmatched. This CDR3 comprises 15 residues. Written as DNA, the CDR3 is TGTGCCAGCAGCTTAGTAGGGGGCGACGTTTCACCCCTCCACTTT. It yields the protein CASSLVGGDVSPLHF. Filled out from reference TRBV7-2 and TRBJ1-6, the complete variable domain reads GAGVSQSPSNKVTEKGKDVELRCDPISGHTALYWYRQSLGQGLEFLIYFQGNSAPDKSGLPSDRFSAERTGGSVSTLTIQRTQQEDSAVYLCASSLVGGDVSPLHFGNGTRLTVT.

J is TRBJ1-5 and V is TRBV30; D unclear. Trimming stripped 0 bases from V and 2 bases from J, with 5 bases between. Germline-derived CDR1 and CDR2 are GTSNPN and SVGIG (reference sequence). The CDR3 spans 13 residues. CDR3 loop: CAWSVEGNQPQHF. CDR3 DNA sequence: TGTGCCTGGAGTGTTGAGGGCAATCAGCCCCAGCATTTT.

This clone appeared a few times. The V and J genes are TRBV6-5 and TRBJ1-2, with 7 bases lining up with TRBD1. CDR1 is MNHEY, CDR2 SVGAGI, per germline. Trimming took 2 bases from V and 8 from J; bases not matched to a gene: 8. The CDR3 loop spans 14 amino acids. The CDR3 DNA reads TGTGCCAGCAGTTACCAGACGACAGGGAACGGCTACACCTTC. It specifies CASSYQTTGNGYTF.

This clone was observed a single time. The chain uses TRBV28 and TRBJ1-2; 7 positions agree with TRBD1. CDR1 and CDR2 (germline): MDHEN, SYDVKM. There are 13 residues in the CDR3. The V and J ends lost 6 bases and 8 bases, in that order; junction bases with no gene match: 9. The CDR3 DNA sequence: TGTGCCAGCAGAAATACAGGGGTCTACGGCTACACCTTC. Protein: CASRNTGVYGYTF.

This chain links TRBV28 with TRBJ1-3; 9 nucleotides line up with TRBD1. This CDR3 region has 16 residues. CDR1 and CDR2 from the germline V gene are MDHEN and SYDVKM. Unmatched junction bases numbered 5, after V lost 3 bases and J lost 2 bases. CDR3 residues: CASSFTNRGPGNTIYF. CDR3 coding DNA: TGTGCCAGCAGTTTTACGAACAGGGGGCCTGGAAACACCATATATTTT. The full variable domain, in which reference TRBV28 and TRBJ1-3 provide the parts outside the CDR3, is DVKVTQSSRYLVKRTGEKVFLECVQDMDHENMFWYRQDPGLGLRLIYFSYDVKMKEKGDIPEGYSVSREKKERFSLILESASTNQTSMYLCASSFTNRGPGNTIYFGEGSWLTVV.

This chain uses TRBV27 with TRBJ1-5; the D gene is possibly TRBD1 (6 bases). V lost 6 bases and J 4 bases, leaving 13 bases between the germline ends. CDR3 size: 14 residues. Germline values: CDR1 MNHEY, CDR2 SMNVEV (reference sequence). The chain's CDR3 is CASRPWQGNQPQHF. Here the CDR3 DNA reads TGTGCCAGCAGGCCTTGGCAGGGGAATCAGCCCCAGCATTTT.

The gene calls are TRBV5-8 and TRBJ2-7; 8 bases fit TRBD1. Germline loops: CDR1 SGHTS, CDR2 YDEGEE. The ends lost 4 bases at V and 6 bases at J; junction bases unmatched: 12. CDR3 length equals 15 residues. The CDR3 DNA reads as TGTGCCAGCAGCCTGCCTTGGACAGGGCTGGGCGAGCAGTACTTC. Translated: CASSLPWTGLGEQYF.

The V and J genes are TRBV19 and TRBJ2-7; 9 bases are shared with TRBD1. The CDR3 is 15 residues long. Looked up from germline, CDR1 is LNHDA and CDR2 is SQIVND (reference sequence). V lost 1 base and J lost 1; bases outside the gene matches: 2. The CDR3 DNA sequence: TGTGCCAGTAGTATAGGGACAGGGGCATCCTACGAGCAGTACTTC. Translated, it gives CASSIGTGASYEQYF. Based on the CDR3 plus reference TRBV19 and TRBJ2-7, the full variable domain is DGGITQSPKYLFRKEGQNVTLSCEQNLNHDAMYWYRQDPGQGLRLIYYSQIVNDFQKGDIAEGYSVSREKKESFPLTVTSAQKNPTAFYLCASSIGTGASYEQYFGPGTRLTVT.

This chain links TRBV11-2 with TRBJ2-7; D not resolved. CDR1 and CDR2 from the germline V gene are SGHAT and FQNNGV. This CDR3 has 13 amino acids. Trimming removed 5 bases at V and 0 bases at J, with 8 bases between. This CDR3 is CASSLPSSYEQYF. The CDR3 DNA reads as TGTGCCAGCAGCCTCCCGAGCTCCTACGAGCAGTACTTC.

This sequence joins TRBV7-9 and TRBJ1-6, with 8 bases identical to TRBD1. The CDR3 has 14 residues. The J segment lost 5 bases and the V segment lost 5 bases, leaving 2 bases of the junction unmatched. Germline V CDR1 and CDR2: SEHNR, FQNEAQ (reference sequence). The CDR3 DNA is TGTGCCAGCAGCCTACAGGGGGATAATTCACCCCTCCACTTT. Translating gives CASSLQGDNSPLHF. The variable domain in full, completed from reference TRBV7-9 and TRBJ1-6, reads DTGVSQNPRHKITKRGQNVTFRCDPISEHNRLYWYRQTLGQGPEFLTYFQNEAQLEKSRLLSDRFSAERPKGSFSTLEIQRTEQGDSAMYLCASSLQGDNSPLHFGNGTRLTVT.